The next 11 T cell receptor beta chains were all read from a single sample in a study of blood T cells in healthy people across ages (dated by TCRdb to the mid-2010s). Library preparation was by 5' RACE. The sample was run on an Illumina HiSeq 2500. A second PCR of 7 to 11 cycles was run with a J-beta primer mix and a sample-barcoded 5' primer. Through fastp at Q25 and MiXCR, TCRdb rebuilt clones from the public reads, retaining in-frame beta chains. Records with the same CDR3 protein are collapsed into one entry carrying the most frequent genes and DNA. Counted in this sample were 750,000 to 950,000 distinct CDR3 sequences; about 55% of them appeared once. About two fifths of the sample is taken by the ten largest. Sequencing was done on a sample of blood. These receptors were obtained from a man older than 75 in good health.

With respect to this clonotype: A junction end diverges from the germline sequence, so it may reflect a read error. CDR3 coding DNA: TGTGCCTGGAGTCCAGAACCCCGCTATGGCTACACCTTT. It translates to CAWSPEPRYGYTF. The V call is TRBV30, the J call TRBJ1-2; D is ambiguous. CDR3 length: 13 residues. Germline loops: CDR1 GTSNPN, CDR2 SVGIG (reference sequence). The variable domain in full, with the rest retrieved from reference TRBV30 and TRBJ1-2, is SQTIHQWPATLVQPVGSPLSLECTVEGTSNPNLYWYRQAAGRGLQLLFYSVGIGQISSEVPQNLSASRPQDRQFILSSKKLLLSDSGFYLCAWSPEPRYGYTFGSGTRLTVV.

V and J are TRBV29-1 and TRBJ2-1; 9 bases are shared with TRBD1. CDR1 and CDR2 (germline): SQVTM, ANQGSEA. The CDR3 covers 13 residues. V shed 7 bases, J shed 8 bases, and the junction held 9 bases outside the gene matches. CDR3 bases: TGCAGCGCCCGGACAGGGGCGGTCGATGAGCAGTTCTTC. This sequence encodes CSARTGAVDEQFF.

The chain uses TRBV7-2 and TRBJ2-3; 7 bases fit TRBD2. With 5 bases clipped from V and 1 base from J, the junction kept 6 bases outside the gene matches. Germline V gene data show CDR1 as SGHTA and CDR2 as FQGNSA. The CDR3 totals 15 residues. The CDR3 nucleotides read TGTGCCAGCAGCGCCCCAGCGGGACGCACAGATACGCAGTATTTT. Its translation is CASSAPAGRTDTQYF.

This clonotype has more than one count but fewer than ten. The V call is TRBV29-1, the J call TRBJ1-2; D uncertain. The CDR3 covers 12 residues. Germline V gives CDR1 SQVTM, CDR2 ANQGSEA. Deletions cut 7 bases from V and 7 bases from J, with 16 bases between. CDR3: CSGRHLRGGYTF. The CDR3 DNA reads as TGCAGCGGCCGACACCTTCGGGGTGGCTACACCTTC.

The rearrangement uses TRBV29-1 and TRBJ1-2; the match to TRBD1 covers 9 bases. Germline trimming cut 6 bases from V and 4 bases from J; bases unmatched to any gene: 6. The germline gives CDR1 SQVTM, CDR2 ANQGSEA. CDR3 size: 13 residues. The DNA for the CDR3 is TGCAGCGTGACCGGGACAGGGCCCTATGGCTACACCTTC. As protein: CSVTGTGPYGYTF.

The V and J genes are TRBV20-1 and TRBJ2-5; TRBD2 agrees at 10 bases. The J call is uncertain, as TRBJ2-7 better fits the DNA end. The CDR3 length is 14 residues. Germline CDR1 is DFQATT and CDR2 is SNEGSKA (reference sequence). The CDR3 sequence is CSARVSGRMYEQYF. CDR3 DNA: TGCAGTGCTAGAGTTAGCGGGAGGATGTACGAGCAGTACTTC.

Here the CDR3 reads CASSLTSGKNIQYF. The CDR3 region has the DNA TGTGCCAGCAGTCTGACTAGCGGGAAAAACATTCAGTACTTC. This chain connects TRBV12-3 or TRBV12-4 to TRBJ2-7; 10 bases are a match to TRBD2. The closer fit of TRBJ2-4 to the DNA end suggests the J call may be wrong. The CDR3 runs to 14 residues.

This chain uses TRBV4-1 with TRBJ2-5, with TRBD2 matching over 11 bases. This CDR3 has 16 residues. V lost 4 bases and J lost 4; bases outside the gene matches: 8. Germline loops: CDR1 MGHRA, CDR2 YSYEKL. The CDR3 loop reads CASSPLLAGVGETQYF. The DNA for the CDR3 is TGCGCCAGCAGCCCTCTACTAGCGGGAGTGGGAGAGACCCAGTACTTC.

This rearrangement joins TRBV10-3 to TRBJ2-2; D may match TRBD1 or TRBD2 (5 bases each). Germline V gives CDR1 ENHRY, CDR2 SYGVKD. Trimming took 8 bases from V and 5 from J, leaving 18 bases between them. The CDR3 sequence is 15 residues long. This CDR3 reads CAIGYGTERTGELFF. CDR3 in DNA: TGTGCCATCGGATACGGGACGGAGCGGACCGGGGAGCTGTTTTTT.

Only a few counts were recorded for this clonotype. The V and J genes are TRBV25-1 and TRBJ2-7, with a tentative D call TRBD1 (6 bases). The CDR3 runs 14 residues. Germline V gene sequence: CDR1 MGHDK, CDR2 SYGVNS. V shed 1 base and J shed 6 bases, with 13 bases lying between them. The CDR3 sequence: CASSEFRGSVEQYF. In DNA form, the CDR3 reads TGTGCCAGCAGTGAATTCAGGGGCTCGGTCGAGCAGTACTTC.

This CDR3 is CASSDKLETNEKLFF. For the CDR3, the DNA is TGTGCCAGCAGTGACAAACTTGAAACTAATGAAAAACTGTTTTTT. V usage is TRBV25-1 and J usage is TRBJ1-4; no firm D call. The V end lost 3 bases, the J end lost 1 base, and 9 bases lay between the germline ends. This CDR3 comprises 15 residues. CDR1 is MGHDK and CDR2 is SYGVNS in the germline V gene.